What follows are 20 T cell receptor beta chains derived from one specimen sequenced in a study of cytomegalovirus exposure and HLA in healthy donors. PCR involved 60 Vbeta and 13 Jbeta primers. Measured with immunoSEQ multiplex PCR; TCRdb has only the in-frame clones, and not every one. The sample carries under 130,000 clones, 70% to 80% recorded once. Specimen: PBMCs. Receptors originate from a man younger than 45 in good health and CMV-seronegative.

This clone was seen only a few times. V usage is TRBV29-1 and J usage is TRBJ1-1, with TRBD1 matching 7 bases. Trimming cost V 2 bases and J 4 bases; bases outside gene matches: 7. CDR1 is SQVTM, CDR2 ANQGSEA, per germline. CDR3 length: 14 amino acids. CDR3 sequence: CSVEPTGAATEAFF. CDR3 nucleotide sequence: TGCAGCGTTGAACCCACAGGGGCGGCCACTGAAGCTTTCTTT.

A word on this clone: The sample holds other DNA sequences that translate to the same CDR3. The V and J genes are TRBV9 and TRBJ1-5, with a tentative D call TRBD1 (6 bases). Trimming took off 0 bases at V and 2 bases at J, with 6 bases between the two ends. Per the germline V gene, CDR1 is SGDLS and CDR2 is YYNGEE. The CDR3 is made up of 14 amino acids. CDR3 nucleotides: TGTGCCAGCAGCGTAGAGGGGGGCAATCAGCCCCAGCATTTT. Amino acid sequence: CASSVEGGNQPQHF. Looking up the rest from reference TRBV9 and TRBJ1-5 gives the full variable domain: DSGVTQTPKHLITATGQRVTLRCSPRSGDLSVYWYQQSLDQGLQFLIQYYNGEERAKGNILERFSAQQFPDLHSELNLSSLELGDSALYFCASSVEGGNQPQHFGDGTRLSIL.

The chain links TRBV11-2 to TRBJ1-3; no firm D call. Trimming took 6 bases from V and 2 from J, leaving 11 bases between them. Germline V gene sequence: CDR1 SGHAT, CDR2 FQNNGV. The CDR3 totals 14 residues. The DNA for the CDR3 is TGTGCCAGCAGAAGGGAGGCGACTGGAAACACCATATATTTT. Its translation: CASRREATGNTIYF.

This clone was counted between two and nine times. The gene calls are TRBV28 and TRBJ2-2; TRBD2 aligns across 8 bases. CDR1 is MDHEN, CDR2 SYDVKM, per germline. This CDR3 region has 19 residues. V was pared by 7 bases and J by 0 bases, with 16 bases of the junction left unmatched. The CDR3 nucleotides read TGTGCCAGCACCCCTCCCGGGGGGGCGGTCTTCTCGAACACCGGGGAGCTGTTTTTT. Amino acids: CASTPPGGAVFSNTGELFF.

The V call is TRBV19, the J call TRBJ2-2; TRBD1 aligns across 7 bases. Germline V gives CDR1 LNHDA, CDR2 SQIVND (reference sequence). The junction had 9 bases not matched to a gene; V was cut back by 3 bases and J by 5 bases. The CDR3 extends over 16 amino acids. CDR3 DNA sequence: TGTGCCAGTAGTATTTTTGGACAGGCTTTTACCGGGGAGCTGTTTTTT. It translates to CASSIFGQAFTGELFF.

The V gene is TRBV5-1, the J gene TRBJ1-1; a weak D match, TRBD1 (5 bases). Germline V CDR1 and CDR2: SGHRS, YFSETQ. The CDR3 sequence is 15 residues long. V lost 0 bases to trimming and J lost 3 bases, with 12 bases between them. CDR3 bases: TGCGCCAGCAGCTTGGAACCGGGGGAGCACACTGAAGCTTTCTTT. Encoded protein: CASSLEPGEHTEAFF.

The rearrangement uses TRBV19 and TRBJ1-1; a possible D gene is TRBD1 (5 bases). This CDR3 contains 13 residues. The V and J ends lost 5 bases and 4 bases respectively, with 11 bases between them. In germline, CDR1 is LNHDA, CDR2 SQIVND (reference sequence). The CDR3 DNA is TGTGCCAGTAGTGAACAGGTCGGCACTGAAGCTTTCTTT. This sequence encodes CASSEQVGTEAFF. Supplemented by reference TRBV19 and TRBJ1-1, the full variable domain reads DGGITQSPKYLFRKEGQNVTLSCEQNLNHDAMYWYRQDPGQGLRLIYYSQIVNDFQKGDIAEGYSVSREKKESFPLTVTSAQKNPTAFYLCASSEQVGTEAFFGQGTRLTVV.

The V gene is TRBV18, the J gene TRBJ1-2; D possibly corresponds to TRBD1 (6 bases). The CDR3 length is 14 residues. V lost 4 bases and J 2 bases, leaving 11 bases between the germline ends. Germline loops: CDR1 KGHSH, CDR2 LQKENI. The CDR3, as DNA: TGTGCCAGCTCACTCAACAGGGAGAACTATGGCTACACCTTC. Translating it yields CASSLNRENYGYTF.

The V and J genes are TRBV7-2 and TRBJ2-1, with TRBD1 matching 7 bases. Germline V lookup: CDR1 SGHTA, CDR2 FQGNSA. V trimming: 1 base; J trimming: 7 bases; junction bases outside the gene matches: 10. The CDR3 has 16 amino acids. CDR3 coding DNA: TGTGCCAGCAGCTTAGTTCCCAGGGGGTCGGAGAATGAGCAGTTCTTC. Translated: CASSLVPRGSENEQFF.

V usage is TRBV5-4 and J usage is TRBJ2-7, with a possible D match to TRBD2 (5 bases). CDR3 size: 14 residues. CDR1 and CDR2 from the germline V gene are SGHNT and YYREEE (reference sequence). V gave up 4 bases and J gave up 5 bases, with 16 bases separating them. The CDR3 reads CASSRHVEAHEQYF. DNA for the CDR3: TGTGCCAGCAGCAGACACGTGGAGGCCCACGAGCAGTACTTC.

The CDR3 reads CASSTQGDVPPQHF. Here the CDR3 DNA reads TGTGCCAGCAGTACGCAGGGGGATGTTCCGCCCCAGCATTTT. The V gene is TRBV2, the J gene TRBJ1-5; TRBD1 matches 7 bases. After removal of 5 bases from V and 9 bases from J, the junction contained 10 bases not matched to a gene. CDR1 SNHLY and CDR2 FYNNEI come from the germline V gene. This CDR3 region has 14 residues.

The rearrangement links TRBV19 to TRBJ1-1; D unclear. Trimming removed 5 bases from V and 11 bases from J, with 21 bases in between. This CDR3 contains 14 residues. Germline V CDR1 and CDR2: LNHDA, SQIVND (reference sequence). The CDR3 nucleotides read TGTGCCAGTAGTCCCCGAGGAGGAGCTAGTAGGGCTTTCTTT. Protein product: CASSPRGGASRAFF.

The chain employs TRBV10-2 and TRBJ1-6, with 7 nucleotides matching TRBD1. Unmatched junction bases numbered 3, after V lost 0 bases and J lost 10 bases. CDR1 is WSHSY and CDR2 is SAAADI in the germline V gene. CDR3 length: 14 residues. The CDR3 DNA reads as TGCGCCAGCAGTGAGTCGACAGGGAGGTCACCCCTCCACTTT. It specifies CASSESTGRSPLHF.

The DNA of the CDR3 is TGTGCCAGCACCCTTGGCCGGGACTCCAGGAACGACTACACCTTC. Amino acid sequence: CASTLGRDSRNDYTF. The V and J genes are TRBV28 and TRBJ1-2, with D possibly matching TRBD1 (5 bases). The CDR3 length is 15 residues. Germline values: CDR1 MDHEN, CDR2 SYDVKM. With 7 bases removed from V and 10 bases from J, the gap between germline ends came to 25 bases.

The CDR3 DNA reads as TGTGCCAGCAGTGGCAATAGCGGGAAGTCCTACGAGCAGTACTTC. Translating it yields CASSGNSGKSYEQYF. The V and J genes are TRBV28 and TRBJ2-7, with TRBD2 identical over 8 bases. The V gene's germline CDR1 is MDHEN and CDR2 SYDVKM. There are 15 residues in the CDR3. J lost 1 base, V lost 5 bases, and 7 bases had no gene match.

This clone has at least ten counts. The V call is TRBV2, the J call TRBJ1-1; 7 positions match TRBD1. Germline loops: CDR1 SNHLY, CDR2 FYNNEI. Trimming removed 4 bases from V and 3 bases from J; junction bases left unmatched: 8. The CDR3 runs to 15 residues. The CDR3 nucleotides read TGTGCCAGCAGTGGACAGGGACTGGGGTACACTGAAGCTTTCTTT. Its translation: CASSGQGLGYTEAFF. The complete variable domain, with remaining parts taken from reference TRBV2 and TRBJ1-1, reads EPEVTQTPSHQVTQMGQEVILRCVPISNHLYFYWYRQILGQKVEFLVSFYNNEISEKSEIFDDQFSVERPDGSNFTLKIRSTKLEDSAMYFCASSGQGLGYTEAFFGQGTRLTVV.

V usage is TRBV6-5 and J usage is TRBJ2-5; 7 nucleotides match TRBD1. Germline V gene sequence: CDR1 MNHEY, CDR2 SVGAGI. The CDR3 length is 14 residues. V was pared by 6 bases and J by 0 bases, with 4 bases of the junction left unmatched. This CDR3 reads CASSWDSHQETQYF. CDR3 bases: TGTGCCAGCAGCTGGGACAGCCACCAAGAGACCCAGTACTTC.

The chain employs TRBV7-2 and TRBJ1-3; D gene unclear. The CDR3 length is 14 residues. The V end was cut by 4 bases, the J end by 0 bases, with 7 bases between. Germline V gives CDR1 SGHTA, CDR2 FQGNSA. The CDR3 nucleotides read TGTGCCAGCAGCTCGACATACTCTGGAAACACCATATATTTT. This gives the protein CASSSTYSGNTIYF.

The CDR3 DNA reads TGTGCCAGCTCCCAGCGGGACGGCCAAAACTATGGCTACACCTTC. Translated, it gives CASSQRDGQNYGYTF. The chain uses TRBV18 and TRBJ1-2, with D perhaps TRBD1 (5 bases). The V and J ends lost 6 bases and 2 bases respectively, with 16 bases between them. CDR1 KGHSH and CDR2 LQKENI come from the germline V gene. The CDR3 is 15 amino acids.

This rearrangement joins TRBV6-5 to TRBJ2-1; TRBD1 is a possible D gene (6 bases). Germline CDR1 reads MNHEY; CDR2 reads SVGAGI. The CDR3 totals 15 residues. Trimming cost V 1 base and J 3 bases, with 10 bases left between them. The DNA for the CDR3 is TGTGCCAGCAGTTACTTGCAGGGGTACTACAATGAGCAGTTCTTC. Amino acids: CASSYLQGYYNEQFF.